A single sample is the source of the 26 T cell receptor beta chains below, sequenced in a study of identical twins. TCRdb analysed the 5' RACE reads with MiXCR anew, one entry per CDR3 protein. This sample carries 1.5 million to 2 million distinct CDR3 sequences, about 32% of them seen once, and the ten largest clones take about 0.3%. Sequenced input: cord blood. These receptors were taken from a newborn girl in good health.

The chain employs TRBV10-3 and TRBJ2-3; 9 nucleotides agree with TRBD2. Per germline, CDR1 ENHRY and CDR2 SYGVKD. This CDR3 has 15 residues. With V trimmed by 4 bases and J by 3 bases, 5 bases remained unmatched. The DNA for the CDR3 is TGTGCCATCAGTGCGGCGGGAGGGGGGACAGATACGCAGTATTTT. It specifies CAISAAGGGTDTQYF.

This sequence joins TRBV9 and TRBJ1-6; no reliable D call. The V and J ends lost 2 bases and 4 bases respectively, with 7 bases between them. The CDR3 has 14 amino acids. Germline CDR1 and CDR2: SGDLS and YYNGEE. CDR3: CASSVDLYNSPLHF. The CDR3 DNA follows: TGTGCCAGCAGCGTGGATCTTTATAATTCACCCCTCCACTTT.

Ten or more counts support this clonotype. The CDR3 bases are TGTGCCAGCAGCCCTAGGACAGCTAGCACAGATACGCAGTATTTT. Protein: CASSPRTASTDTQYF. V gene TRBV27 combines with J gene TRBJ2-3; D may be TRBD1 (6 bases). This CDR3 comprises 15 residues. Germline lookup yields CDR1 MNHEY and CDR2 SMNVEV (reference sequence). With 6 bases removed from V and 0 bases from J, the gap between germline ends came to 13 bases.

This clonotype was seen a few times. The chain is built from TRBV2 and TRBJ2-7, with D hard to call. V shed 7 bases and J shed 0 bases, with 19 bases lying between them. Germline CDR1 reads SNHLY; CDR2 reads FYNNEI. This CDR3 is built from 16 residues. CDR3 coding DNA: TGTGCCAGCATTCCCCGGGCCCCTTACCTCTCCTACGAGCAGTACTTC. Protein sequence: CASIPRAPYLSYEQYF.

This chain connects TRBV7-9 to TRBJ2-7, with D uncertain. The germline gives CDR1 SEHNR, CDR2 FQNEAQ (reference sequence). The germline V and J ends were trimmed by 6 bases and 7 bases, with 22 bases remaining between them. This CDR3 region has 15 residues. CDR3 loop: CASRIGPIERNEQYF. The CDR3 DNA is TGTGCCAGCAGAATCGGGCCTATCGAGAGGAATGAGCAGTACTTC.

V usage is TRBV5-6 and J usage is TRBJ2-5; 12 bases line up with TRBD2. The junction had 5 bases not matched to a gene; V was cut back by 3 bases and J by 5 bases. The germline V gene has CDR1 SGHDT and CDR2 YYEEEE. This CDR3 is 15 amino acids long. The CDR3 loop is CASSSRLAGDETQYF. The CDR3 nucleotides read TGTGCCAGCAGCTCTCGACTAGCGGGAGACGAGACCCAGTACTTC.

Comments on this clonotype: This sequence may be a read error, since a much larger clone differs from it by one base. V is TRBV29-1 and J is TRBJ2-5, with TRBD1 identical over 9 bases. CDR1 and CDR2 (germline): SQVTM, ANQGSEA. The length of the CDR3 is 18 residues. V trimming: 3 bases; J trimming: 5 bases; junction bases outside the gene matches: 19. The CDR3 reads CSVDPSLQSGQGWETQYF. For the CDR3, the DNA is TGCAGCGTTGACCCATCCCTCCAATCGGGACAGGGTTGGGAGACCCAGTACTTC.

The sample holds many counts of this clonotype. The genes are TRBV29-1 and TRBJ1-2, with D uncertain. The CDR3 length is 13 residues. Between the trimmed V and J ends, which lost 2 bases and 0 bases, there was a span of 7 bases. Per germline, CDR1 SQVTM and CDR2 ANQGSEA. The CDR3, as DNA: TGCAGCGTTGAAAGGGTAGCTAACTATGGCTACACCTTC. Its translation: CSVERVANYGYTF.

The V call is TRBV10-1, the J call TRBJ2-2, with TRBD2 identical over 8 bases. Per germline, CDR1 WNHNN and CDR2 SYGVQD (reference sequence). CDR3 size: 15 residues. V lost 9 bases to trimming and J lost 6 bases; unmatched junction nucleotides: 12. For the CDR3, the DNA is TGCGCCAGTTCACCGGGACTAGATACCGCCGGGGAGCTGTTTTTT. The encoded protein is CASSPGLDTAGELFF.

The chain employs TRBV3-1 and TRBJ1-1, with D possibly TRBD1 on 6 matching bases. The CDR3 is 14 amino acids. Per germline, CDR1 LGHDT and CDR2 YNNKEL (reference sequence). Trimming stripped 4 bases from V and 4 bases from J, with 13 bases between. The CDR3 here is CASSLGNRATEAFF. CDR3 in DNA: TGTGCCAGCAGCCTAGGCAACAGGGCCACTGAAGCTTTCTTT.

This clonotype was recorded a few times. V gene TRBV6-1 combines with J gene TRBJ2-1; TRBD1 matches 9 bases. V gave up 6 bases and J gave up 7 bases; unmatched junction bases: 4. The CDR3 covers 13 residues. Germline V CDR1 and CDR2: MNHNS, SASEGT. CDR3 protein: CASRGTGRNEQFF. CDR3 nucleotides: TGTGCCAGCAGGGGGACAGGGAGGAATGAGCAGTTCTTC.

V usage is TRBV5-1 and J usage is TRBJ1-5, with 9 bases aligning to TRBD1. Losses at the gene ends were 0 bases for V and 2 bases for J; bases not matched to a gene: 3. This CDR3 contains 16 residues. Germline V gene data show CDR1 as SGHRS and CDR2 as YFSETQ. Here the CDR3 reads CASSLGTGVGNQPQHF. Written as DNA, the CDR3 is TGCGCCAGCAGCTTGGGGACAGGGGTCGGCAATCAGCCCCAGCATTTT.

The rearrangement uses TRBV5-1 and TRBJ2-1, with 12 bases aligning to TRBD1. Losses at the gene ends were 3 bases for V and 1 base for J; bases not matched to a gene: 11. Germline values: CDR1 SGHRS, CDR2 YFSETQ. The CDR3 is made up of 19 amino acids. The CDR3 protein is CASSSPGQGASGSYNEQFF. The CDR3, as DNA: TGCGCCAGCAGCTCCCCGGGACAGGGGGCATCGGGATCCTACAATGAGCAGTTCTTC.

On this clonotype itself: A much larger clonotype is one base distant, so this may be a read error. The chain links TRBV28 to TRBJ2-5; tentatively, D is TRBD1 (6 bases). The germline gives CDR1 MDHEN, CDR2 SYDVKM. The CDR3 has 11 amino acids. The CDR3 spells CASYREEAQYF. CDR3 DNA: TGTGCCAGCTACAGGGAAGAGGCCCAGTACTTC.

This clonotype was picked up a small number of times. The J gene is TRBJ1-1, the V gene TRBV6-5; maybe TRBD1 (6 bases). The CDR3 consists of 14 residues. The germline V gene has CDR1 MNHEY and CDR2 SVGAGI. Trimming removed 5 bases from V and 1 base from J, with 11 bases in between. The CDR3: CASSHRVSNTEAFF. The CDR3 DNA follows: TGTGCCAGCAGTCACAGGGTATCGAACACTGAAGCTTTCTTT.

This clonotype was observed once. The CDR3 sequence: CASSQEEGVVSYGYTF. The CDR3 region has the DNA TGTGCCAGCAGCCAAGAAGAGGGAGTGGTTAGCTATGGCTACACCTTC. The rearrangement joins TRBV3-1 to TRBJ1-2; no clear D gene. CDR1 is LGHDT, CDR2 YNNKEL, per germline (reference sequence). The length of the CDR3 is 16 residues. The germline V and J ends were trimmed by 0 bases and 4 bases, with 15 bases remaining between them.

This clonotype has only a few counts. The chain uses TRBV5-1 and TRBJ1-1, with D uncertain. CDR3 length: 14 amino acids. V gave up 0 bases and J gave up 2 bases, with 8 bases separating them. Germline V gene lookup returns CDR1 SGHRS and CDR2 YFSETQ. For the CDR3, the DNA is TGCGCCAGCAGCTTGGGAATGGCTAACACTGAAGCTTTCTTT. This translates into CASSLGMANTEAFF. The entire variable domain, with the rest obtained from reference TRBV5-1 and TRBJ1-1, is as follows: KAGVTQTPRYLIKTRGQQVTLSCSPISGHRSVSWYQQTPGQGLQFLFEYFSETQRNKGNFPGRFSGRQFSNSRSEMNVSTLELGDSALYLCASSLGMANTEAFFGQGTRLTVV.

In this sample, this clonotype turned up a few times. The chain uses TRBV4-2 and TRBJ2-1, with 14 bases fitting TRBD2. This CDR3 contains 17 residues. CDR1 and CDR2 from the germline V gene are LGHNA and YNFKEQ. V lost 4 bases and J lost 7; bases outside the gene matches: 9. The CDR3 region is CASSRTGLAGGGNEQFF. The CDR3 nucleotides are TGTGCCAGCAGCCGCACCGGACTAGCGGGAGGAGGAAATGAGCAGTTCTTC.

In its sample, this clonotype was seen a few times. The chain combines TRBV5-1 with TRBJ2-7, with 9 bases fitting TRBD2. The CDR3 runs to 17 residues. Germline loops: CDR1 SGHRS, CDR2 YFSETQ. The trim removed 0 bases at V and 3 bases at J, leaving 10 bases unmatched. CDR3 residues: CASSLVGSGSVDYEQYF. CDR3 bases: TGCGCCAGCAGCTTGGTGGGTAGCGGGAGTGTAGACTACGAGCAGTACTTC.

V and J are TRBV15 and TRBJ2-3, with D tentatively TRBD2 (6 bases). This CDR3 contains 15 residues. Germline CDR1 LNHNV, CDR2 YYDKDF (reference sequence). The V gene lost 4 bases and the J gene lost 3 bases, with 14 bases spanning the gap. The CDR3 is CATSTRDSPTDTQYF. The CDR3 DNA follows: TGTGCCACCAGCACCAGGGACTCTCCAACAGATACGCAGTATTTT.

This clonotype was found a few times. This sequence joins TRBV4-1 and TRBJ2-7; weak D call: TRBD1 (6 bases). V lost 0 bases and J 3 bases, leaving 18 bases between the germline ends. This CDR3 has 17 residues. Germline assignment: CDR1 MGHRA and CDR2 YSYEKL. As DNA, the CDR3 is TGCGCCAGCAGCCAAGAGCGACTGCTGAAGGGGGTCTACGAGCAGTACTTC. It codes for CASSQERLLKGVYEQYF.

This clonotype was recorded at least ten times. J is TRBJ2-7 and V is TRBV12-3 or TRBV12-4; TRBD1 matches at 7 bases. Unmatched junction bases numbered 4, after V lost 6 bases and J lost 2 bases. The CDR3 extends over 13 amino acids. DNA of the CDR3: TGTGCCAGCAGAAAGACAGGGACCTACGAGCAGTACTTC. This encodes CASRKTGTYEQYF.

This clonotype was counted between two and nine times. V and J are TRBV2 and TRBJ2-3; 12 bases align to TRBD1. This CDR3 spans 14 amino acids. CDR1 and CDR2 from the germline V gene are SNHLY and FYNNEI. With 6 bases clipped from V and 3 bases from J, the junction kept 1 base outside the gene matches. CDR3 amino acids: CASRGQGATDTQYF. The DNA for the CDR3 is TGTGCCAGCAGGGGACAGGGGGCGACAGATACGCAGTATTTT.

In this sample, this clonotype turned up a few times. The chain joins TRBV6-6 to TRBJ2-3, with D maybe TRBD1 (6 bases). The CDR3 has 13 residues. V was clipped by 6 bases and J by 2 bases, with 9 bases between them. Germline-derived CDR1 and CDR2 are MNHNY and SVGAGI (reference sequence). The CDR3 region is CASRQGVTDTQYF. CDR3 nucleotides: TGTGCCAGCAGACAGGGTGTCACAGATACGCAGTATTTT.

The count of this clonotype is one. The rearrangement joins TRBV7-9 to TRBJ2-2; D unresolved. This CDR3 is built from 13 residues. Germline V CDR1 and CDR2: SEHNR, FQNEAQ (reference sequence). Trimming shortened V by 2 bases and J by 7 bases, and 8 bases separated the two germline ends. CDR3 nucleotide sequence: TGTGCCAGCAGCTTAATAGTAGGCGGGGAGCTGTTTTTT. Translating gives CASSLIVGGELFF.

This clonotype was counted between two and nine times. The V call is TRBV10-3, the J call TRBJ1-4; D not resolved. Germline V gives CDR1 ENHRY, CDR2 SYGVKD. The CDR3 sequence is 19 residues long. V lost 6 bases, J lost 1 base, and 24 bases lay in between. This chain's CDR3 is CAISPKEAQLIGTNEKLFF. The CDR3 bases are TGTGCCATCAGCCCCAAAGAAGCGCAGCTGATCGGAACTAATGAAAAACTGTTTTTT.